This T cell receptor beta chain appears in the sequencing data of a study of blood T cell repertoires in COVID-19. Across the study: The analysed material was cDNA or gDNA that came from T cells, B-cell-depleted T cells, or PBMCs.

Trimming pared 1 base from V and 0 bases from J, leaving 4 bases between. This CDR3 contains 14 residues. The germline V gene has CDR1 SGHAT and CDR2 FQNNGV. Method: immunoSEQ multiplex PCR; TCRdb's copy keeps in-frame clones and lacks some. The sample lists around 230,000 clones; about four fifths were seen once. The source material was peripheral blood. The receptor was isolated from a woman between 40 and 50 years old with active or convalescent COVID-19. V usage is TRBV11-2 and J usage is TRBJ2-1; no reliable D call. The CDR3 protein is CASSLARSYNEQFF. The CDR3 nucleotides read TGTGCCAGCAGCTTAGCTCGCTCCTACAATGAGCAGTTCTTC.